This is a list of T cell receptor beta chains from one sample in a study of cytomegalovirus exposure and HLA in healthy donors. Only in-frame clones appear in the TCRdb table, and some are missing; sequencing was by immunoSEQ multiplex PCR. This sample has 170,000 or so clones, with around four fifths found just once. Sequenced sample: PBMCs. The receptors derive from a man aged 18-30 years in good health and CMV-seronegative. Each CDR3 is given with its conserved first and last residue. D genes are given only for firm matches. Where a row states a size, it is once, few, many or the class of an expanded clone; other rows omit it.

CDR3nt,CDR3aa,j_gene,d_gene,abundance,v_gene
TGTGCCAGCAGTTCCCACAGGGGAGGTATAGTAGTTCGGTCTGGGGCCAACGTCCTGACTTTC,CASSSHRGGIVVRSGANVLTF,TRBJ2-6,.,.,TRBV27
TGCGCCAGCAGCTTGGTAGTGGGGGCGTACCCCTACGAGCAGTACTTC,CASSLVVGAYPYEQYF,TRBJ2-7,.,.,TRBV5-1
TGTGCCAGCAGTGAAGCGTGGCAGGGGGCGTTGGGCTACACCTTC,CASSEAWQGALGYTF,TRBJ1-2,TRBD1,.,TRBV6-1
TGTGCCTGGGGTCACTTCGCGGGCAATCAGCCCCAGCATTTT,CAWGHFAGNQPQHF,TRBJ1-5,.,few,TRBV30
TGTGCCAGCTCACCGGGAGCCCTAGGGGGAAACACCATATATTTT,CASSPGALGGNTIYF,TRBJ1-3,.,.,TRBV18
TGTGCCAGCAGCTCCACCAGGGAAACCTACGAGCAGTACTTC,CASSSTRETYEQYF,TRBJ2-7,.,.,TRBV7-2
TGTGCCAGCAGGGGACAGGGCGGGACGGAAAAACTGTTTTTT,CASRGQGGTEKLFF,TRBJ1-4,TRBD1,.,TRBV6-6
TGCGCCAGCAGCCAAGAATCGCCAGGGGGGGAGCTGTTTTTT,CASSQESPGGELFF,TRBJ2-2,.,.,TRBV4-1
TGTGCCAGCAGTTCGACAGGGGGAGGCCTCGCTTTCTTT,CASSSTGGGLAFF,TRBJ1-1,TRBD1,.,TRBV2
TGTGCCAGTAGCCTGGGGGGGGAGGCAGACGAGCAGTACTTC,CASSLGGEADEQYF,TRBJ2-7,TRBD2,.,TRBV19
TGTGCCAGCAGTTCCGATAGGGCTAGCGGGGATCGGGAGCAGTACTTC,CASSSDRASGDREQYF,TRBJ2-7,TRBD2,.,TRBV6-5
TGTGCCACCAGCAGGGGGCCTCCTGCCTCGGATCAGCCCCAGCATTTT,CATSRGPPASDQPQHF,TRBJ1-5,.,once,TRBV15
TGTGCCAGCAGTCCGGGACAGTGGGCCGAAGCTTTCTTT,CASSPGQWAEAFF,TRBJ1-1,TRBD1,few,TRBV28
TGTGCCAGCAGCTCACCGGGACTAGCGGGCCTCACAGATACGCAGTATTTT,CASSSPGLAGLTDTQYF,TRBJ2-3,TRBD2,.,TRBV7-8
TGCAGCGTTGACAGGGCCGGGACCGGGGAGCTGTTTTTT,CSVDRAGTGELFF,TRBJ2-2,.,.,TRBV29-1
TGCGCCAGCAGCCCGGGACTCCTAGCTAACTATGGCTACACCTTC,CASSPGLLANYGYTF,TRBJ1-2,.,.,TRBV5-1
TGTGCCAGCAGTCGACAGGGGGGGCTCACAGATACGCAGTATTTT,CASSRQGGLTDTQYF,TRBJ2-3,TRBD1,.,TRBV6-6
TGTGCCAGCAGTCCGGACAGGCTAAATCAGCCCCAGCATTTT,CASSPDRLNQPQHF,TRBJ1-5,TRBD1,.,TRBV28
TGTGCCAGCAGTGCCCTAGCGGGGGCCGACAATGAGCAGTTCTTC,CASSALAGADNEQFF,TRBJ2-1,TRBD2,.,TRBV6-1
TGCGCCAGCAGCTTGAACAGGGTGACCTATTCACCCCTCCACTTT,CASSLNRVTYSPLHF,TRBJ1-6,.,.,TRBV5-1
TGTGCCAGTTATCGGGGAGATTCAGGAGGAACTGAAGCTTTCTTT,CASYRGDSGGTEAFF,TRBJ1-1,.,.,TRBV19
TGTGCCAGCAGCGTAGATCACAGGGGGCCGGGTGAAGCTTTCTTT,CASSVDHRGPGEAFF,TRBJ1-1,TRBD1,.,TRBV9